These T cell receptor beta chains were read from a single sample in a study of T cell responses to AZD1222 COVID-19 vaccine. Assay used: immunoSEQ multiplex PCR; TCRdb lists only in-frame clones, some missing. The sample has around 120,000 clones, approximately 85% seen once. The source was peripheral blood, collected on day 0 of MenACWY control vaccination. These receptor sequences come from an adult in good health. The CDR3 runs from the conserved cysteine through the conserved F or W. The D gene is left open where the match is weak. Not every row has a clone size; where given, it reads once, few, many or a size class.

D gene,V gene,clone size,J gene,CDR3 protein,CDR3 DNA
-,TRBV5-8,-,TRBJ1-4,CASSQAGEEKLFF,TGTGCCAGCAGCCAGGCGGGGGAGGAAAAACTGTTTTTT
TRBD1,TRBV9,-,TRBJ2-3,CASSSPLRGLSTDTQYF,TGTGCCAGCAGCTCCCCCCTGAGGGGGCTAAGCACAGATACGCAGTATTTT
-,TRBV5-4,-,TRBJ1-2,CASSLVDANYGYTF,TGTGCCAGCAGCTTGGTGGACGCTAACTATGGCTACACCTTC
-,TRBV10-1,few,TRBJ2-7,CASSTNSWGSSYEQYF,TGCGCCAGCAGTACAAATTCGTGGGGAAGTTCCTACGAGCAGTACTTC
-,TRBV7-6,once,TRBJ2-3,CASSSPLVRTQYF,TGTGCCAGCAGCTCTCCTCTAGTACGTACGCAGTATTTT
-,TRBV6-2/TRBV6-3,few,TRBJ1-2,CASSYSVAGYTF,TGTGCCAGCAGTTACTCGGTAGCTGGCTACACCTTC
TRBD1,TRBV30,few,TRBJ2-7,CAWRGQGVSYEQYF,TGTGCCTGGAGAGGACAGGGGGTATCCTACGAGCAGTACTTC
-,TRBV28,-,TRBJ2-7,CASSLFSLRSGSYEQYF,TGTGCCAGCAGTTTATTTTCGTTGAGGAGCGGATCCTACGAGCAGTACTTC
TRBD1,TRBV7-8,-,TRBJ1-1,CASSFQTGSNTEAFF,TGTGCCAGCAGTTTTCAGACAGGGAGTAACACTGAAGCTTTCTTT
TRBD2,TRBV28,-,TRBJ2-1,CASTSGLAVNNEQFF,TGTGCCAGCACCTCTGGGCTAGCGGTAAACAATGAGCAGTTCTTC
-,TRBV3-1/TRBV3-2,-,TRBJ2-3,CASSLFTDTQYF,TGTGCCAGCAGCCTATTCACAGATACGCAGTATTTT
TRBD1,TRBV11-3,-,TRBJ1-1,CASSPDRALNTEAFF,TGTGCCAGCAGCCCCGACAGGGCCTTGAACACTGAAGCTTTCTTT
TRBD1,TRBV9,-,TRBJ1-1,CASSEGQGVNTEAFF,TGTGCCAGCAGCGAGGGACAGGGCGTGAACACTGAAGCTTTCTTT
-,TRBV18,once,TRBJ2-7,CASSPKGQYEQYF,TGTGCCAGCTCACCAAAGGGGCAGTACGAGCAGTACTTC
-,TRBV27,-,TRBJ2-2,CASSLRLEGRELFF,TGTGCCAGCAGTTTAAGGCTAGAGGGGAGGGAGCTGTTTTTT
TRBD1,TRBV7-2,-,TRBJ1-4,CASSSGTGNEKLFF,TGTGCCAGCAGCAGCGGGACAGGGAATGAAAAACTGTTTTTT
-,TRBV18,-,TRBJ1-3,CASSPPGRVSSGNTIYF,TGTGCCAGCTCACCGCCGGGCAGGGTCTCGTCTGGAAACACCATATATTTT
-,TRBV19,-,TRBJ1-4,CASSIEGSSEKLFF,TGTGCCAGTAGTATAGAGGGGTCCAGTGAAAAACTGTTTTTT
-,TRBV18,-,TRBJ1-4,CASSSRRGRNEKLFF,TGTGCCAGCTCATCCCGGAGGGGTCGTAATGAAAAACTGTTTTTT
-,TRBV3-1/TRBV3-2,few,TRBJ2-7,CASSQVRSGQYF,TGTGCCAGCAGCCAAGTGCGGTCAGGGCAGTACTTC
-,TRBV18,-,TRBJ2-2,CASSPNPAGNTGELFF,TGTGCCAGCTCTCCTAACCCGGCAGGCAACACCGGGGAGCTGTTTTTT
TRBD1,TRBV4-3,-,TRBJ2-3,CASSQDLDRGTDTQYF,TGCGCCAGCAGCCAAGATCTCGACAGGGGCACAGATACGCAGTATTTT
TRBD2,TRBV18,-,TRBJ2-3,CASSPTSGGSTDTQYF,TGTGCCAGCTCACCGACTAGCGGGGGAAGCACAGATACGCAGTATTTT
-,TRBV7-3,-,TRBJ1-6,CASSLSDSLNSPLHF,TGTGCCAGCAGCTTATCGGACAGTCTTAATTCACCCCTCCACTTT
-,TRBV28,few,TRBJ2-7,CASSYGGPRTYEQYF,TGTGCCAGCAGTTACGGGGGGCCAAGGACCTACGAGCAGTACTTC
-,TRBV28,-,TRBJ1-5,CASSLRLGNQPQHF,TGTGCCAGCAGTTTACGATTGGGAAATCAGCCCCAGCATTTT